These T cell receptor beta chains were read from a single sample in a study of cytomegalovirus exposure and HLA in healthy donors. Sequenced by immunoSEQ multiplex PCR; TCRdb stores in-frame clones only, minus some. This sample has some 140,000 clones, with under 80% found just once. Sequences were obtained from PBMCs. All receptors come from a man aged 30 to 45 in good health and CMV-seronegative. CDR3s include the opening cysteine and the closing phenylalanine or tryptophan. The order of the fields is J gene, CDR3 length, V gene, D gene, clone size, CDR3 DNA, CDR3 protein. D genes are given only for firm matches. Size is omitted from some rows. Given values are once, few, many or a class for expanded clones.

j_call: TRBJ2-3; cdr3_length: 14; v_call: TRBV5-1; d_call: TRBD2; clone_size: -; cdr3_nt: TGCGCCAGCAGGTGGCGGGGGGACTTGGATACGCAGTATTTT; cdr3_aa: CASRWRGDLDTQYF
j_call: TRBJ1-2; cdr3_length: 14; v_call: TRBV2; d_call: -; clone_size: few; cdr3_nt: TGTGCCAGCAGTGCCCCCGGGAAAGCTTATGGCTACACCTTC; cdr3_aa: CASSAPGKAYGYTF
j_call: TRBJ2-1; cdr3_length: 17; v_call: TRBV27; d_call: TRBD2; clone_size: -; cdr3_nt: TGTGCCAGCAGTCCCTCATACGGACTAGCTCGATCCAATGAGCAGTTCTTC; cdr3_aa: CASSPSYGLARSNEQFF
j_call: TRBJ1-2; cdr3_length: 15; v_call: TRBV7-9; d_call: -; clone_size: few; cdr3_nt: TGTGCCAGCAGCTTTCCCCTGACAGATTACTATGGCTACACCTTC; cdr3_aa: CASSFPLTDYYGYTF
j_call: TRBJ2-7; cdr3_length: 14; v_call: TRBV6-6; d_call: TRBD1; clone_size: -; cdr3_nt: TGTGCCAGCAGCCTACAGGGGGCGAGGAACGAGCAGTACTTC; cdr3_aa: CASSLQGARNEQYF
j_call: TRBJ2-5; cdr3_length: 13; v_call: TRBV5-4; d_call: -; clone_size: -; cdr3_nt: TGTGCCAGCAGCTTACAGGGGAGGGAGACCCAGTACTTC; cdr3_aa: CASSLQGRETQYF
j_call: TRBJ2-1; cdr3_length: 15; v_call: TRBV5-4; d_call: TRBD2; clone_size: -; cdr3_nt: TGTGCCAGCTACAAGGAGCGGGGGGGATATAATGAGCAGTTCTTC; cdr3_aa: CASYKERGGYNEQFF
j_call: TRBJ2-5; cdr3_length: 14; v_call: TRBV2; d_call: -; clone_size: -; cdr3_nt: TGTGCCAGCAGTCCAGGGACACCGATGGAGACCCAGTACTTC; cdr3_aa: CASSPGTPMETQYF
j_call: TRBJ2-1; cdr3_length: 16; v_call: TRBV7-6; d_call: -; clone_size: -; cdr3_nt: TGTGCCAGCAGTCCAAGGGAAGCGGATTCCTACAATGAGCAGTTCTTC; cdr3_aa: CASSPREADSYNEQFF
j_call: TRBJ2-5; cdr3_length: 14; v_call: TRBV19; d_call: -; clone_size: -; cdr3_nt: TGTGCCAGTAGTATCAAGGCAGGGTTGGAGACCCAGTACTTC; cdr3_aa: CASSIKAGLETQYF
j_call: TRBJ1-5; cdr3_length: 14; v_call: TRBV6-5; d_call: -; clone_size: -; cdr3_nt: TGTGCCAGCAGTTACACTCAGGGAGGGCAGCCCCAGCATTTT; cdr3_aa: CASSYTQGGQPQHF
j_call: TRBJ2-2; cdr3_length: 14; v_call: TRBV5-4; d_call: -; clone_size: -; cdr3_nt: TGTGCCAGCAGCCTCCGCCCGGCGGGCGGGGAGCTGTTTTTT; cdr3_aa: CASSLRPAGGELFF
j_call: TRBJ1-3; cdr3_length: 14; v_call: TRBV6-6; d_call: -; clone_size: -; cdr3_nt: TGTGCCAGCAGTTACGAAGGGGCTGGAAACACCATATATTTT; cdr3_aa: CASSYEGAGNTIYF
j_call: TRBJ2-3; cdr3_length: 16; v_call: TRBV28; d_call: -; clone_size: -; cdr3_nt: TGTGCCAGCAGTTTTTATGGGCAGCAAGACACAGATACGCAGTATTTT; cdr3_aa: CASSFYGQQDTDTQYF
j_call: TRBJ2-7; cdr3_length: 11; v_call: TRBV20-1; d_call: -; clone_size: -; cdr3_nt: TGCAGTGTTGAGAGTTCCTACGAGCAGTACTTC; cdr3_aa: CSVESSYEQYF
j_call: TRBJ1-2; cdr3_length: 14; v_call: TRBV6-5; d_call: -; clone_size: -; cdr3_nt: TGTGCCAGCAGTTACGTTCGGGGAAGCTATGGCTACACCTTC; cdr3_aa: CASSYVRGSYGYTF
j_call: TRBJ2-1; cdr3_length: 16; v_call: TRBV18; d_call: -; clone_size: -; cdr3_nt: TGTGCCAGCTCACCACCGGGCAGGGAAACGACTAATGAGCAGTTCTTC; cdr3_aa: CASSPPGRETTNEQFF
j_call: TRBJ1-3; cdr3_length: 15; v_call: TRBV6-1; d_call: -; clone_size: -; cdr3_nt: TGTGCCAGCTTTAGTCCAGGGTACTCTGGAAACACCATATATTTT; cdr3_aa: CASFSPGYSGNTIYF
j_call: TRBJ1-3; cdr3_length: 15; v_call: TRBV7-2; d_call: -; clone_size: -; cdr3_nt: TGTGCCAGCAGCTTAGAGGGGTTGTTTGGAAACACCATATATTTT; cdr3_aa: CASSLEGLFGNTIYF
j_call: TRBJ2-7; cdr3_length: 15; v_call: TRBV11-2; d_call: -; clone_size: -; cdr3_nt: TGTGCCAGCAGTTCCGCGCGGGGCGCAAATGGCGAGCAGTACTTC; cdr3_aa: CASSSARGANGEQYF
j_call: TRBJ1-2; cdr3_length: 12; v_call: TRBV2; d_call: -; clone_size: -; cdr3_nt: TGTGCCAGCAGTGAGATGGCCAGTGGCTACACCTTC; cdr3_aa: CASSEMASGYTF
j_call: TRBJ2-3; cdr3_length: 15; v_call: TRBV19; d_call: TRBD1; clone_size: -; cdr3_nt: TGTGCCAGTAGTTCGGACAGGGGAAGCACAGATACGCAGTATTTT; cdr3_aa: CASSSDRGSTDTQYF
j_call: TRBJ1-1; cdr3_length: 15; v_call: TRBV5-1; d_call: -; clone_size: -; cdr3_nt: TGCGCCAGCAGCTGGACCCCCAGAGGGCGTACTGAAGCTTTCTTT; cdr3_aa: CASSWTPRGRTEAFF
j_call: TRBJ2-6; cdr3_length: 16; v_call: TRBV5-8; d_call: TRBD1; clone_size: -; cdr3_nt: TGTGCCAGCAGCTTGGGGGACAGGGCTGGGGCCAACGTCCTGACTTTC; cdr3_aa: CASSLGDRAGANVLTF
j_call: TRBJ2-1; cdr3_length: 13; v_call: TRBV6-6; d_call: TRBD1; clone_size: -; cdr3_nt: TGTGCCAGCAGTTATACAGGGGTCGATGAGCAGTTCTTC; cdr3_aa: CASSYTGVDEQFF
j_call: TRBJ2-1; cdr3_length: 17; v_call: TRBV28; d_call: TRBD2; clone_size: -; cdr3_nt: TGTGCCAGCAGTCTCGGACTAGCGGGGGGGCCAGACAATGAGCAGTTCTTC; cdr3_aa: CASSLGLAGGPDNEQFF
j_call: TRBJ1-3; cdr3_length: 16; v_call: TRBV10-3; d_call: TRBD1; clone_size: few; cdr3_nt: TGTGCCATCAGTGAGTCAAACAGGGGGCCTGGAAACACCATATATTTT; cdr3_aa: CAISESNRGPGNTIYF
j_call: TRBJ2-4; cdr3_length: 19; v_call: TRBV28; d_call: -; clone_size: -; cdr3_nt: TGTGCCAGCAGTTTCCTCCCCGGGGGAGGCGAATTAGCCAAAAACATTCAGTACTTC; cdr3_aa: CASSFLPGGGELAKNIQYF
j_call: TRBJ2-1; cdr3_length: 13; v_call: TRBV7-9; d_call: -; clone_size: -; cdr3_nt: TGTGCCAGCTCCCCCCGGGTTTACAATGAGCAGTTCTTC; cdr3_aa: CASSPRVYNEQFF
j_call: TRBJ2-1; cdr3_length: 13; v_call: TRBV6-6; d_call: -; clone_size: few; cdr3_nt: TGTGCCAGCAGTCTCCGACAGGACAATGAGCAGTTCTTC; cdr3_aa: CASSLRQDNEQFF
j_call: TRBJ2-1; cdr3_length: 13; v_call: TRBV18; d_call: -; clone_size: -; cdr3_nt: TGTGCCAGCTCACCACCGAGGAACAATGAGCAGTTCTTC; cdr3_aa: CASSPPRNNEQFF
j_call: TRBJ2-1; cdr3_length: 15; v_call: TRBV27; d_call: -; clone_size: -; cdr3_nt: TGTGCCAGCAGAACCGGGACAATGAACTACAATGAGCAGTTCTTC; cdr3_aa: CASRTGTMNYNEQFF